A selection of T cell receptor beta chains follows, all from one sample in a study of early T cells in non-severe SARS-CoV-2 infection. MiXCR, applied by TCRdb to the 5' RACE reads, yields one record per CDR3 protein. The table has roughly 46,000 distinct CDR3 sequences, 6% to 7.5% seen once. Sequenced sample: whole blood. The receptors were gathered from an adult who was a healthcare worker with PCR-confirmed SARS-CoV-2 infection or an uninfected control (not recorded which). Each CDR3 is given with its conserved first and last residue. D genes are given only for firm matches. A clone size is listed for some rows: how often the clone was seen (once, few, many), or a class if it is expanded.

.,TRBJ1-5,many,TRBV2,TGTGCCAGCAGTGAAGCCTTCCGGGAGAGACCCCAGCATTTT,CASSEAFRERPQHF
.,TRBJ2-1,few,TRBV6-2/TRBV6-3,TGTGCCAGCAGTTACTCGATGGCAGGCGGTGAGCAGTTCTTC,CASSYSMAGGEQFF
TRBD1,TRBJ2-6,.,TRBV5-6,TGTGCCAGCAGCCCACAGGGGGCTGGGGCCAACGTCCTGACTTTC,CASSPQGAGANVLTF
TRBD2,TRBJ2-1,few,TRBV2,TGTGCCAGCGGGAAGCGGCGGGGGGACAATGAGCAGTTCTTC,CASGKRRGDNEQFF
.,TRBJ1-5,many,TRBV4-3,TGCGCCAGCAGCCAAGACCTAGTCCAAGGCAATCAGCCCCAGCATTTT,CASSQDLVQGNQPQHF
.,TRBJ1-2,many,TRBV11-2,TGTGCCAGCAGCTTGAGACAGCCTAACGATGGCTACACCTTC,CASSLRQPNDGYTF
TRBD1,TRBJ2-5,few,TRBV25-1,TGTGCCAGCAGTGAGATAACCGGGACAGCGCAAGAGACCCAGTACTTC,CASSEITGTAQETQYF
.,TRBJ2-5,few,TRBV5-4,TGTGCCAGCAGCTCGACAGGGAGGGAGACCCAGTACTTC,CASSSTGRETQYF
.,TRBJ2-7,many,TRBV6-1,TGTGCCAGCAGTGTGGCGGGGAGCTACGAGCAGTACTTC,CASSVAGSYEQYF
.,TRBJ2-5,few,TRBV6-5,TGTGCCAGCAGTTACTCAGGGACCCAGTACTTC,CASSYSGTQYF
.,TRBJ1-1,many,TRBV7-9,TGTGCCAGCAGCTTAGAAGGACTGAACACTGAAGCTTTCTTT,CASSLEGLNTEAFF
.,TRBJ2-7,few,TRBV24-1,TGTGCCACCAGCAGGGGTGGCGAGCAGTACTTC,CATSRGGEQYF
.,TRBJ1-1,many,TRBV7-9,TGTGCCAGCAGCTTAGGCCACCAGAACACTGAAGCTTTCTTT,CASSLGHQNTEAFF
.,TRBJ1-2,many,TRBV5-1,TGCGCCAGCCAGGAGCGCCCTGGGTATTATGGCTACACCTTC,CASQERPGYYGYTF
TRBD1,TRBJ2-7,many,TRBV6-5,TGTGCCAGCAGCGAGGGACAGCCCTACGAGCAGTACTTC,CASSEGQPYEQYF
.,TRBJ1-2,few,TRBV20-1,TGCAGTGCTAGCACTCCAGAAACTAACTATGGCTACACCTTC,CSASTPETNYGYTF
.,TRBJ1-5,.,TRBV30,TGTGCCTGGAGTGTAGACAGCAAGGCACCCCAGCATTTT,CAWSVDSKAPQHF
.,TRBJ2-1,.,TRBV7-6,TGTGCCAGCAGCTCGCCACCTTGGTCTGAGCAGTTCTTC,CASSSPPWSEQFF
TRBD2,TRBJ2-3,many,TRBV20-1,TGCAGTGCGGCCGGGGCTAGCGGGCTGGATACGCAGTATTTT,CSAAGASGLDTQYF
.,TRBJ2-1,few,TRBV11-2,TGTGCCAGCAGCTTAGCTCTGTCCGATGAGCAGTTCTTC,CASSLALSDEQFF
.,TRBJ1-1,many,TRBV7-9,TGTGCCAGCAGCTTAGGGGTCCGCTACACTGAAGCTTTCTTT,CASSLGVRYTEAFF
TRBD1,TRBJ1-1,.,TRBV9,TGTGCCAGCAGCGTAACGAGAGGGGGCGAAGCTTTCTTT,CASSVTRGGEAFF
.,TRBJ2-2,few,TRBV7-6,TGTGCCAGCAGCTTATTGGTACAGAACACCGGGGAGCTGTTTTTT,CASSLLVQNTGELFF
.,TRBJ1-3,many,TRBV7-2,TGTGCCAGCAGCTTAGGGCCCTGGTCGGGAAACACCATATATTTT,CASSLGPWSGNTIYF
.,TRBJ2-2,.,TRBV5-5,TGTGCCAGCAGCCCACGCACAGAAGCGAACACCGGGGAGCTGTTTTTT,CASSPRTEANTGELFF
TRBD2,TRBJ2-3,many,TRBV18,TGTGCCAGCACCGGGACTAGCATGACAGATACGCAGTATTTT,CASTGTSMTDTQYF
.,TRBJ2-5,many,TRBV6-1,TGTGCCGCCTCGAGGGGAGCGGTCGGGGAGACCCAGTACTTC,CAASRGAVGETQYF
TRBD2,TRBJ2-3,many,TRBV12-3/TRBV12-4,TGTGCCACCCAACGGCTAGCGGCAGATACGCAGTATTTT,CATQRLAADTQYF
.,TRBJ1-1,many,TRBV6-8,TGTGCCAGCAGTTACTCCTACTGGGGATTGCGGAGAGGCGCTGAAGCTTTCTTT,CASSYSYWGLRRGAEAFF
TRBD1,TRBJ2-2,.,TRBV11-3,TGTGCCAGCAGCTCGACCGAGACAGGGGGGCTGTTTTTT,CASSSTETGGLFF
.,TRBJ2-7,few,TRBV29-1,TGCAGCGTTCCGTCAGATGGGGGGCTTTACGAGCAGTACTTC,CSVPSDGGLYEQYF
.,TRBJ2-2,.,TRBV12-3/TRBV12-4,TGTGCCAGCAGTTTAGGACCCAGGGCGAACACCGGGGAGCTGTTTTTT,CASSLGPRANTGELFF
.,TRBJ2-3,many,TRBV2,TGTGCCAGCAGTGAACTGGCCGCGCAGTATTTT,CASSELAAQYF
TRBD1,TRBJ2-3,few,TRBV5-1,TGCGCCAGCAGCCTCCCGGGACAGGGAATGGGCACAGATACGCAGTATTTT,CASSLPGQGMGTDTQYF
.,TRBJ2-7,.,TRBV3-1,TGTGCCAGCAACCGTTCCTACGAGCAGTACTTC,CASNRSYEQYF
.,TRBJ1-2,.,TRBV27,TGTGCCAGCGCGGAGCAGGGTCACCGCTACACCTTC,CASAEQGHRYTF
TRBD1,TRBJ1-2,.,TRBV2,TGTGCCAGCAGTGCCTTACAGGGGGCGGGTGGCTACACCTTC,CASSALQGAGGYTF
.,TRBJ1-2,few,TRBV20-1,TGCAGTGCAGAGACAGGAATTAACTATGGCTACACCTTC,CSAETGINYGYTF
.,TRBJ1-1,many,TRBV29-1,TGCAGCGTTGACGGCGGTGAAGCTTTCTTT,CSVDGGEAFF
.,TRBJ1-1,many,TRBV12-3/TRBV12-4,TGTGCCACTTCCACACGGACCCTACGGGGCACTGAAGCTTTCTTT,CATSTRTLRGTEAFF
.,TRBJ2-5,many,TRBV10-2,TGCGCCAGCAAGGCCCAAGAGACCCAGTACTTC,CASKAQETQYF
TRBD2,TRBJ2-7,many,TRBV19,TGTGCCAGTAGTTCGCGGGGGGCGCCCTACGAGCAGTACTTC,CASSSRGAPYEQYF
TRBD1,TRBJ2-7,many,TRBV14,TGTGCCAGCAGTCCATTCTCCGGACAGGGTTCCTACGAGCAGTACTTC,CASSPFSGQGSYEQYF
.,TRBJ2-7,many,TRBV20-1,TGCAGTGCTAGCAGGGAGGTCTCCTACGAGCAGTACTTC,CSASREVSYEQYF
.,TRBJ2-7,few,TRBV6-2/TRBV6-3,TGTGCCAGCAGTTACGGCTCGAAACCATACGAGCAGTACTTC,CASSYGSKPYEQYF
.,TRBJ1-2,few,TRBV29-1,TGCAGCGTTGATAAGGAGGCAAACTATGGCTACACCTTC,CSVDKEANYGYTF
.,TRBJ2-3,medium-sized,TRBV10-3,TGTGCCACCCAAGGGGCCGCAGCTAGCACAGATACGCAGTATTTT,CATQGAAASTDTQYF
TRBD1,TRBJ2-5,many,TRBV4-2,TGTGCCAGCAGCCAAGATAGGGGGCAGGAAGAGACCCAGTACTTC,CASSQDRGQEETQYF
.,TRBJ2-1,many,TRBV29-1,TGCAGCGTTGGACACGACAATGAGCAGTTCTTC,CSVGHDNEQFF
TRBD1,TRBJ1-1,medium-sized,TRBV20-1,TGCAGTGCTAGGGGCCTCTGGGACAGGGGGATGAACACTGAAGCTTTCTTT,CSARGLWDRGMNTEAFF
.,TRBJ1-1,many,TRBV12-3/TRBV12-4,TGTGCCAGCAGTTTAAGGCAGGCCGGATGGAACACTGAAGCTTTCTTT,CASSLRQAGWNTEAFF
.,TRBJ2-3,many,TRBV27,TGTGCCAGCAGTTTAAGTGGAGCGGTAGATACGCAGTATTTT,CASSLSGAVDTQYF
TRBD2,TRBJ2-3,few,TRBV9,TGTGCCAGCAGCGTAGTGATTAGCGGGGGGATAGATACGCAGTATTTT,CASSVVISGGIDTQYF